This T cell receptor beta chain was recovered during a study of T cells in Graves' hyperthyroidism and ophthalmopathy. It was RNA transcripts that yielded the amplified TCR beta CDR3 regions. In the first-round RT-PCR of the TCR CDR3, the HTBI primer set was used. Using its own MiXCR run on the multiplex PCR reads, TCRdb lists one record per CDR3 protein. The sample lists around 400,000 distinct CDR3 sequences; about 25% were seen once. The ends lost 4 bases at V and 8 bases at J; junction bases unmatched: 8. CDR1 and CDR2 from the germline V gene are SGHVS and FQNEAQ. The CDR3 contains 16 residues. This clonotype was sampled from a man aged 45-65 years with Graves' hyperthyroidism. Specimen: blood. The gene calls are TRBV7-8 and TRBJ1-6; 10 bases are shared with TRBD1. CDR3 nucleotide sequence: TGTGCCAGCAGCTCTTCCGGGACAGGGGTTTATTCACCCCTCCACTTT. Protein sequence: CASSSSGTGVYSPLHF.